This TCR beta chain came from a study of beta chain features in type 1 diabetes. General study results and limits: PCR might pick shorter templates more often, in the same way for patients and controls. Across all four CD4+ subsets, people with type 1 diabetes showed modestly shorter TCRB CDR3s.

Expressed TCRB transcripts got sequenced, as all isolated RNA was reverse transcribed. TCRdb's table, derived via immunoSEQ multiplex PCR, lists solely in-frame clones and lacks some. The sample contains about 650,000 clones, roughly 12% of which appear only once. Looked up from germline, CDR1 is SNHLY and CDR2 is FYNNEI. The CDR3 runs 16 residues. After removal of 2 bases from V and 6 bases from J, the junction contained 7 bases not matched to a gene. CD45RO/CCR7/CD25/CD127/CD95/CD27 sorting isolated CD4+ naive, central memory, regulatory and stem cell-like memory cells. Note on this clone: Antigen specificity is unknown.

The chain is built from TRBV2 and TRBJ2-3, with TRBD2 matching over 11 bases. Sequencing was carried out using naive CD4+ T cells from blood. This clonotype was obtained from a man aged 30-40 years with type 1 diabetes. The CDR3 spells CASSESNSGGVDTQYF. In DNA form, the CDR3 reads TGTGCCAGCAGTGAATCGAATAGCGGGGGGGTGGATACGCAGTATTTT. Drawing the rest from reference TRBV2 and TRBJ2-3, the complete variable domain is EPEVTQTPSHQVTQMGQEVILRCVPISNHLYFYWYRQILGQKVEFLVSFYNNEISEKSEIFDDQFSVERPDGSNFTLKIRSTKLEDSAMYFCASSESNSGGVDTQYFGPGTRLTVL.